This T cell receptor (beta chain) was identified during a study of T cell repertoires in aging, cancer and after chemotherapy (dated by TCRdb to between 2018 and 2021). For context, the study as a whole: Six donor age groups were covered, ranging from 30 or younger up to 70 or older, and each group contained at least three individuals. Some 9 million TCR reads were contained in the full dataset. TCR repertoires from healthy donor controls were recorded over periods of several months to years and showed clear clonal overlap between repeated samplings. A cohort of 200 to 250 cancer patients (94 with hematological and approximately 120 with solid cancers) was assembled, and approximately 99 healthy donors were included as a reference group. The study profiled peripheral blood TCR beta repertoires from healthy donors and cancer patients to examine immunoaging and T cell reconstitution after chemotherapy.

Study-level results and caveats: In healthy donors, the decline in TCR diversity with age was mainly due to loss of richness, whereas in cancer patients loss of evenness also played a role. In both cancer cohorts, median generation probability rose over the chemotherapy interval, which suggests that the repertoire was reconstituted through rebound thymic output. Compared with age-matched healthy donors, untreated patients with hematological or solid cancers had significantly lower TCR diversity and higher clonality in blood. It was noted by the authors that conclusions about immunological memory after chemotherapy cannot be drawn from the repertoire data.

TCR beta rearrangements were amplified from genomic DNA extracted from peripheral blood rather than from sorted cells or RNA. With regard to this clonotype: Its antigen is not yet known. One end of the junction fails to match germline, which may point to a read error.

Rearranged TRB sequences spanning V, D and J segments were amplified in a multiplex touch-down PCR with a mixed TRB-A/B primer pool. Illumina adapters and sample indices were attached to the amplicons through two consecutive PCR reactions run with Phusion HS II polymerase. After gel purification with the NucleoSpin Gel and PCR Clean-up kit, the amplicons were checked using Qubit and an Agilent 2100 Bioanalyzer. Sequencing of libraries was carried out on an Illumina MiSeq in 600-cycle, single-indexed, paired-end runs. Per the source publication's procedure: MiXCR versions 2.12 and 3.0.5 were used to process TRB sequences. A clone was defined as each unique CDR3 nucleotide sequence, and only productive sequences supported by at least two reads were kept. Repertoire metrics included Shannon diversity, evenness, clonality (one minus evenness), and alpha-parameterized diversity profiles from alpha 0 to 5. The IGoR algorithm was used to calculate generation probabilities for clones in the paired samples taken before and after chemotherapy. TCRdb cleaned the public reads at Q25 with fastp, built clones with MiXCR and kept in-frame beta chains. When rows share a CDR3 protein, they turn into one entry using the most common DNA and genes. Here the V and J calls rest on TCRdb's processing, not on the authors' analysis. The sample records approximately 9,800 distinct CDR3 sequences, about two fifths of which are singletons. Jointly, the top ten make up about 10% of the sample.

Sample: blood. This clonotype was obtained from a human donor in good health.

The DNA is TGCGCCAGCAGCTTGGACGGCGGCCGGAACACCGGGGAGCTGTTTTTT. This gives the protein CASSLDGGRNTGELFF. The chain couples TRBV5-6 to TRBJ2-2, with the D gene too uncertain to name. The germline V gene specifies SGHDT as CDR1 and YYEEEE as CDR2. The cysteine opens and the phenylalanine closes a CDR3 of 16 amino acids. This entry keeps only the CDR3 DNA: 48 bases, framed from base 1. With the rest looked up from the reference TRBV5-6 and TRBJ2-2 genes rather than sequenced, the full variable domain is DAGVTQSPTHLIKTRGQQVTLRCSPKSGHDTVSWYQQALGQGPQFIFQYYEEEERQRGNFPDRFSGHQFPNYSSELNVNALLLGDSALYLCASSLDGGRNTGELFFGEGSRLTVL.